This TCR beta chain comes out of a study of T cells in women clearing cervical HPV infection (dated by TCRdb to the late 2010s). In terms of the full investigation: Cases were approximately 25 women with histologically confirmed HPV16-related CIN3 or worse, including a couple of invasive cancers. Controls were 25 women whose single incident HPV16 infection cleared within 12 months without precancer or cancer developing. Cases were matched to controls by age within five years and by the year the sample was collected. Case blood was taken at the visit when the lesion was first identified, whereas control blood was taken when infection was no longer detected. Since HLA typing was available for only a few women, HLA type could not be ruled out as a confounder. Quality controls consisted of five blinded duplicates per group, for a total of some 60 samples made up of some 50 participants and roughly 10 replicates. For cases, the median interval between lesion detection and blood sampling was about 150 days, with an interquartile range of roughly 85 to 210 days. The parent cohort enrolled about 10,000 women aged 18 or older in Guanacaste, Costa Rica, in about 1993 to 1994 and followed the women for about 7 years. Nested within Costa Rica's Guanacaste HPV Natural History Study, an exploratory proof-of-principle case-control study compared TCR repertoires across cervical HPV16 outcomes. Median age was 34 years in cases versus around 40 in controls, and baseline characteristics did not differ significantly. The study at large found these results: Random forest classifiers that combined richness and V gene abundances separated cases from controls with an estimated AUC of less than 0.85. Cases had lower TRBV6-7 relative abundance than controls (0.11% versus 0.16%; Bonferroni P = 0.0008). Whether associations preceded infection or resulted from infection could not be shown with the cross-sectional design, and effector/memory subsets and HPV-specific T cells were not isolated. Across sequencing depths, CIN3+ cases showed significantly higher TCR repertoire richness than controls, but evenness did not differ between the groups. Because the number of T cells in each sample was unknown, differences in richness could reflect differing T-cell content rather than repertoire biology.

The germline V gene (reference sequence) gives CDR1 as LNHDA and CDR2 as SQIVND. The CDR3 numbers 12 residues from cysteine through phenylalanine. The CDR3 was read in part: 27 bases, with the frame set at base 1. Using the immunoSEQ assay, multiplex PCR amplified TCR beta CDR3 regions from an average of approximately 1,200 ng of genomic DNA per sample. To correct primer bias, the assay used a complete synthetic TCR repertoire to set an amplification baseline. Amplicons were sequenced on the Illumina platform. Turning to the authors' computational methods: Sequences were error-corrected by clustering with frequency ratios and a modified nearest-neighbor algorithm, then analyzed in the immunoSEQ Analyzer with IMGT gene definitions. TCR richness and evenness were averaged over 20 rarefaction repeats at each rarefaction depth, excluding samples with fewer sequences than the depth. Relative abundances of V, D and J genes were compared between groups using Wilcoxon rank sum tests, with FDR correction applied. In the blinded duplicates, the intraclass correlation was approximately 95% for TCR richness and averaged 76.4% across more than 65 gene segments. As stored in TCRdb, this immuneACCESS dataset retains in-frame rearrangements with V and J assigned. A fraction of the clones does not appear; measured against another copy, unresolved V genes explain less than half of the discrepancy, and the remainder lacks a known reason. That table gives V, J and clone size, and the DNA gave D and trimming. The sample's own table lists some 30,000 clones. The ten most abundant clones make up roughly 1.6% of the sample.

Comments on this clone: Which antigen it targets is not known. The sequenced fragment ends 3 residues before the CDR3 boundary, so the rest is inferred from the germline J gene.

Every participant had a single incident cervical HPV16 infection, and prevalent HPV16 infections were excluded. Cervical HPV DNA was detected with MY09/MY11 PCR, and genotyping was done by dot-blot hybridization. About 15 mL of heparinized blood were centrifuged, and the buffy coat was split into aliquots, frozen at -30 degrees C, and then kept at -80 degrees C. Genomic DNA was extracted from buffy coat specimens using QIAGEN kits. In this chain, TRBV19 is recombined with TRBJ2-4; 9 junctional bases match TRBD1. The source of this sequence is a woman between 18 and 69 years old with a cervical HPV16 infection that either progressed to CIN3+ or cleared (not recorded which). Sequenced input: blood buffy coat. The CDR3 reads CASSNRQGGQYF. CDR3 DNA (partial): TGTGCCAGTAGTAACCGACAGGGGGGT.